The 18 T cell receptor beta chains reported below all come from one sample, sequenced in a study of human T cells and chemical hapten exposure. A single record per CDR3 protein comes from TCRdb applying MiXCR to the RACE reads. The table includes about 380,000 distinct CDR3 sequences, more than 5% detected once. Stated time point: patch test 2, 6 weeks after DPC sensitization. Treatment denoted: therapeutic diphenylcyclopropenone sensitization with weekly scalp DPC. The sample consisted of whole blood, taken in connection with sensitization to the hapten diphenylcyclopropenone (DPC). The source is a young woman with alopecia areata. Some clones in this sample may be carry-over from other donors' samples.

The chain joins TRBV20-1 to TRBJ2-4; TRBD2 aligns across 10 bases. J gave up 0 bases and V 3 bases, and 2 bases lay outside the gene matches. The CDR3 length is 15 residues. Germline V lookup: CDR1 DFQATT, CDR2 SNEGSKA (reference sequence). The CDR3 here is CSASTSGVAKNIQYF. The DNA for the CDR3 is TGCAGTGCTAGCACTAGCGGGGTAGCCAAAAACATTCAGTACTTC.

The chain recombines TRBV29-1 with TRBJ1-2; TRBD1 agrees at 8 bases. V shed 4 bases and J 5 bases; nucleotides not matched to a gene: 6. This CDR3 comprises 13 residues. From germline, CDR1 is SQVTM and CDR2 ANQGSEA. CDR3: CSVAGGARYGYTF. CDR3 DNA sequence: TGCAGCGTTGCAGGGGGCGCGCGGTATGGCTACACCTTC.

This clonotype was seen a few times. V usage is TRBV2 and J usage is TRBJ2-3; D is possibly TRBD2 (5 bases). Germline-derived CDR1 and CDR2 are SNHLY and FYNNEI. This CDR3 region has 16 residues. The V end lost 1 base, the J end lost 2 bases, and 13 bases lay between the germline ends. For the CDR3, the DNA is TGTGCCAGCAGTGAAGGGCTACTAGAGGTCACAGATACGCAGTATTTT. This sequence encodes CASSEGLLEVTDTQYF.

By sample share, this clonotype is medium-sized (0.01 to 0.1%). The CDR3 nucleotides are TGTGCCATCAGCATGGGGCCTTCGGAGCCCCAGCATTTT. This sequence encodes CAISMGPSEPQHF. The chain employs TRBV10-3 and TRBJ1-5; perhaps TRBD1 as D (5 bases). CDR1 ENHRY and CDR2 SYGVKD come from the germline V gene. Trimming removed 6 bases from V and 8 bases from J, with 14 bases in between. The CDR3 runs 13 residues.

This clonotype has ten or more counts. V and J are TRBV7-9 and TRBJ1-1; 7 nucleotides line up with TRBD1. Germline assignment: CDR1 SEHNR and CDR2 FQNEAQ (reference sequence). This CDR3 comprises 14 residues. J lost 1 base, V lost 8 bases, and 7 bases had no gene match. The CDR3, as DNA: TGTGCCAGCTGCCGGGGACAGCAGAACACTGAAGCTTTCTTT. Translation gives CASCRGQQNTEAFF.

The V call is TRBV12-3 or TRBV12-4, the J call TRBJ1-1, with D possibly matching TRBD1 (5 bases). The CDR3 consists of 14 residues. The ends were cut back, 1 base at V and 5 bases at J, with 11 bases in the middle. CDR3 in DNA: TGTGCCAGCAGTTTAGACGGGGGTTCTACTGAAGCTTTCTTT. It yields the protein CASSLDGGSTEAFF.

The gene calls are TRBV5-5 and TRBJ2-3; tentatively, D is TRBD1 (5 bases). CDR3 length: 16 residues. Germline lookup yields CDR1 SGHKS and CDR2 YYEKEE (reference sequence). Trimming took off 0 bases at V and 6 bases at J, with 17 bases between the two ends. CDR3 sequence (DNA): TGTGCCAGCAGCTTGGAGGGGCAGGGCTATTGGGATACGCAGTATTTT. This translates into CASSLEGQGYWDTQYF.

This clonotype occurred many times. The V and J genes are TRBV10-3 and TRBJ2-1; 10 bases agree with TRBD1. Unmatched junction bases numbered 9, after V lost 4 bases and J lost 9 bases. The V gene's germline CDR1 is ENHRY and CDR2 SYGVKD. The CDR3 has 15 residues. The CDR3 DNA reads TGTGCCATCAGTGGGATAGGACAGGGGGGCACTGAGCAGTTCTTC. As protein: CAISGIGQGGTEQFF.

There are a few counts of this clonotype. The chain links TRBV2 to TRBJ2-5; the match to TRBD2 covers 11 bases. Germline V lookup: CDR1 SNHLY, CDR2 FYNNEI. After removal of 5 bases from V and 4 bases from J, the junction contained 15 bases not matched to a gene. The CDR3 sequence is 18 residues long. The CDR3: CASSFRLAGPRVRETQYF. Here the CDR3 DNA reads TGTGCCAGCAGTTTCCGACTAGCGGGGCCGAGGGTCCGAGAGACCCAGTACTTC.

The sample holds many counts of this clonotype. The chain has TRBV20-1 and TRBJ1-5; D is undetermined. Germline CDR1 is DFQATT and CDR2 is SNEGSKA (reference sequence). V was trimmed by 6 bases and J by 0 bases, leaving 6 bases between them. The CDR3 contains 12 residues. CDR3 sequence reads: CSASNSNQPQHF. As DNA, the CDR3 is TGCAGTGCCTCTAATAGCAATCAGCCCCAGCATTTT.

This clonotype was found a few times. The chain uses TRBV7-2 and TRBJ1-3; D is unclear. The CDR3 has 14 amino acids. V was cut by 5 bases and J by 0 bases, with 8 bases left in between. Germline values: CDR1 SGHTA, CDR2 FQGNSA. DNA of the CDR3: TGTGCCAGCAGCGGGTTTGGCTCTGGAAACACCATATATTTT. It encodes CASSGFGSGNTIYF.

The V and J genes are TRBV9 and TRBJ1-1; D uncertain. This CDR3 contains 14 residues. CDR1 and CDR2 from the germline V gene are SGDLS and YYNGEE. The germline V and J ends were trimmed by 2 bases and 0 bases, with 8 bases remaining between them. The DNA of the CDR3 is TGTGCCAGCAGCGTGGGAGCTATGAACACTGAAGCTTTCTTT. The encoded protein is CASSVGAMNTEAFF. Full variable domain (rest looked up from reference TRBV9 and TRBJ1-1): DSGVTQTPKHLITATGQRVTLRCSPRSGDLSVYWYQQSLDQGLQFLIQYYNGEERAKGNILERFSAQQFPDLHSELNLSSLELGDSALYFCASSVGAMNTEAFFGQGTRLTVV.

This clonotype appeared a few times. The rearrangement joins TRBV6-2 or TRBV6-3 to TRBJ2-1; 8 nucleotides match TRBD2. The CDR3 is 18 residues long. The V gene's germline CDR1 is MNHEY and CDR2 SVGEGT. J was trimmed by 0 bases and V by 0 bases; bases with no gene match: 7. The CDR3 DNA reads as TGTGCCAGCAGTTACTCGTCTAGCGGGTACTACTCCTACAATGAGCAGTTCTTC. Its protein is CASSYSSSGYYSYNEQFF.

This clonotype was recorded at least ten times. The V and J genes are TRBV4-2 and TRBJ1-4, with D perhaps TRBD1 (5 bases). Germline values: CDR1 LGHNA, CDR2 YNFKEQ. V was clipped by 1 base and J by 10 bases, with 22 bases between them. The CDR3 consists of 17 residues. CDR3 protein: CASSQGRGLQRRGKLFF. The CDR3, as DNA: TGTGCCAGCAGCCAAGGAAGGGGACTCCAAAGGCGCGGAAAACTGTTTTTT.

This clonotype was found a few times. The V call is TRBV20-1, the J call TRBJ1-6; no reliable D call. V dropped 2 bases and J dropped 7 bases, with 6 bases sitting between them. The CDR3 contains 12 residues. Germline loops: CDR1 DFQATT, CDR2 SNEGSKA (reference sequence). CDR3 DNA: TGCAGTGCTAGACCGGGGAATTCACCCCTCCACTTT. This translates into CSARPGNSPLHF.

This chain connects TRBV6-6 to TRBJ1-2; TRBD1 is a possible D gene (5 bases). Trimming took off 0 bases at V and 6 bases at J, with 11 bases between the two ends. The CDR3 has 14 residues. Germline lookup yields CDR1 MNHNY and CDR2 SVGAGI (reference sequence). CDR3 sequence: CASSYSGPGHGYTF. CDR3 DNA sequence: TGTGCCAGCAGTTACTCGGGTCCGGGACATGGCTACACCTTC.

This clonotype occurred many times. This chain links TRBV10-3 with TRBJ1-2, with D possibly TRBD1 on 5 matching bases. The CDR3 loop spans 13 amino acids. With 2 bases removed from V and 8 bases from J, the gap between germline ends came to 12 bases. Germline CDR1 is ENHRY and CDR2 is SYGVKD. The DNA of the CDR3 is TGTGCCATCAGTGAGATGGGGACGAGCGGCTACACCTTC. This codes for CAISEMGTSGYTF.

This clonotype was counted many times. The chain is built from TRBV5-6 and TRBJ1-2; no reliable D call. Trimming removed 0 bases at V and 4 bases at J, with 7 bases between. The germline CDR1 and CDR2 sequences are SGHDT and YYEEEE. The CDR3 is 13 residues long. The CDR3 region is CASSLESSYGYTF. In DNA form, the CDR3 reads TGTGCCAGCAGCTTGGAGTCTAGCTATGGCTACACCTTC. Looking up the rest from reference TRBV5-6 and TRBJ1-2 gives the full variable domain: DAGVTQSPTHLIKTRGQQVTLRCSPKSGHDTVSWYQQALGQGPQFIFQYYEEEERQRGNFPDRFSGHQFPNYSSELNVNALLLGDSALYLCASSLESSYGYTFGSGTRLTVV.